These 2 T cell receptor beta chains were sequenced from one sample in a study of blood T cell repertoires in COVID-19. This table comes from immunoSEQ multiplex PCR, and its TCRdb copy is limited to in-frame clones, with some not included. The table includes over 65,000 clones, over 75% detected once. The sequenced sample was peripheral blood. The source is a woman aged 55-75 years with acute or convalescent COVID-19.

The chain combines TRBV18 with TRBJ2-7, with D possibly TRBD1 on 6 matching bases. CDR1 and CDR2 from the germline V gene are KGHSH and LQKENI. The CDR3 spans 14 residues. V shed 3 bases and J shed 4 bases, with 13 bases lying between them. The CDR3 nucleotides read TGTGCCAGCTCACCGGGGCTAGGGGGTTACGAGCAGTACGTC. Its translation: CASSPGLGGYEQYV.

The V call is TRBV20-1, the J call TRBJ2-2, with 9 positions matching TRBD1. The junction had 3 bases not matched to a gene; V was cut back by 3 bases and J by 1 base. Germline V gene sequence: CDR1 DFQATT, CDR2 SNEGSKA (reference sequence). This CDR3 is built from 15 residues. CDR3 sequence reads: CSASGQGQNTGELFF. The DNA for the CDR3 is TGCAGTGCTAGTGGACAGGGGCAGAACACCGGGGAGCTGTTTTTT.